This T cell receptor (beta chain) was documented in a study of beta chain features in type 1 diabetes. A CD45RO/CCR7/CD25/CD127/CD95/CD27 panel sorted naive, central memory, regulatory and stem cell-like memory CD4+ cells. The entirety of the isolated RNA underwent reverse transcription, so expressed TCRB transcripts were sequenced. Assay: immunoSEQ multiplex PCR; the TCRdb copy retains only in-frame clones and omits some. The table lists roughly 150,000 clones, approximately 8.1% of them singletons. Overall study results and limits: TCRB CDR3s were moderately but significantly shorter in Type 1 diabetes patients in all four CD4+ subsets. More deletions and fewer insertions at VDJ junctions were found in patients with type 1 diabetes. Reads derived from cDNA could over-represent cells showing high TCR expression.

Trimming removed 5 bases at V and 2 bases at J, with 16 bases between. Looked up from germline, CDR1 is MDHEN and CDR2 is SYDVKM. This CDR3 has 16 amino acids. With respect to this clone: Its specificity is unknown.

The TCR comes from a woman in her forties with type 1 diabetes. This chain links TRBV28 with TRBJ1-5; unclear D gene. Input material: central memory CD4+ T cells from blood. In nucleotides, the CDR3 is TGTGCCAGCAGTCGCTGGCCCGTTAATGGCAATCAGCCCCAGCATTTT. Its protein is CASSRWPVNGNQPQHF.